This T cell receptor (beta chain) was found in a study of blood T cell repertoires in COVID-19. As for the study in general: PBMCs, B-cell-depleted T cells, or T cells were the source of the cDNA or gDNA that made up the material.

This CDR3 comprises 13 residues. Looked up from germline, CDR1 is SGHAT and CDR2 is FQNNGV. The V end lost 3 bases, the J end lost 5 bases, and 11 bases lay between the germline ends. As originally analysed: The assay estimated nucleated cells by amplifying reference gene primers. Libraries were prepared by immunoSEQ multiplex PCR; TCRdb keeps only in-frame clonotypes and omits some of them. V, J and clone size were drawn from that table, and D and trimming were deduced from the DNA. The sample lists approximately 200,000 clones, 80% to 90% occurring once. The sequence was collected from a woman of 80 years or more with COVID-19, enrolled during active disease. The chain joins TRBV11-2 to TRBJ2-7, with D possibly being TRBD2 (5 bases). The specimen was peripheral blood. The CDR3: CASSLGRLNEQYF. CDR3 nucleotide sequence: TGTGCCAGCAGCTTGGGAAGACTAAACGAGCAGTACTTC.